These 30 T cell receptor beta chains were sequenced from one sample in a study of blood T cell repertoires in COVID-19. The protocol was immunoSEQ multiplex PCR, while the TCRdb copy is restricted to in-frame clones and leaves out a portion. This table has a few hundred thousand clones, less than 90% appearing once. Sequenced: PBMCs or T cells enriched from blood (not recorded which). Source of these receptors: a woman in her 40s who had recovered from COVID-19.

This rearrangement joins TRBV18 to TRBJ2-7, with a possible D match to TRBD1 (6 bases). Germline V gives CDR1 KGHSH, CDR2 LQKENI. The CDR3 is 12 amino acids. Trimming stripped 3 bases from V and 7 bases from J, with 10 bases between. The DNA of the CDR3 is TGTGCCAGCTCACCCGACAGGCGGGAGCAGTACTTC. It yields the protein CASSPDRREQYF.

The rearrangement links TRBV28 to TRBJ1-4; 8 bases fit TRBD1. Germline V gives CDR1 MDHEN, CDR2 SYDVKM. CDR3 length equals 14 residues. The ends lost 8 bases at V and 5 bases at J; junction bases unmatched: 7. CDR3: CASQGDRKNEKLFF. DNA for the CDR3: TGTGCCAGCCAGGGGGACAGGAAAAATGAAAAACTGTTTTTT.

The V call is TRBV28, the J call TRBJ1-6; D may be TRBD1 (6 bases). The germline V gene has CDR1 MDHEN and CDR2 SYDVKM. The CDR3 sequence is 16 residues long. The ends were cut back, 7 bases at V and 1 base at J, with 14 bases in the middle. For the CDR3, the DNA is TGTGCCAGCACCCCCAGGGGCGAATCCTATAATTCACCCCTCCACTTT. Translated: CASTPRGESYNSPLHF.

CDR3 in amino acids: CATDVALWREPNTGELFF. As DNA, the CDR3 is TGTGCCACCGACGTGGCACTTTGGAGGGAACCGAACACCGGGGAGCTGTTTTTT. This chain joins TRBV11-3 and TRBJ2-2; the D gene is possibly TRBD2 (6 bases). The V end lost 10 bases, the J end lost 0 bases, and 24 bases lay between the germline ends. The CDR3 covers 18 residues. The germline V gene encodes CDR1 SGHNT and CDR2 YENEEA. The full variable domain, with the rest looked up from reference TRBV11-3 and TRBJ2-2, is EAGVVQSPRYKIIEKKQPVAFWCNPISGHNTLYWYLQNLGQGPELLIRYENEEAVDDSQLPKDRFSAERLKGVDSTLKIQPAELGDSAVYLCATDVALWREPNTGELFFGEGSRLTVL.

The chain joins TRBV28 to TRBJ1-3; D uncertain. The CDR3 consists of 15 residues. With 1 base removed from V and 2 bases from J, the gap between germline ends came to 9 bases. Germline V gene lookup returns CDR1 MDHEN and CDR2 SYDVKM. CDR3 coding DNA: TGTGCCAGCAGTTTATTATCGGGAGCTGGAAACACCATATATTTT. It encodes CASSLLSGAGNTIYF.

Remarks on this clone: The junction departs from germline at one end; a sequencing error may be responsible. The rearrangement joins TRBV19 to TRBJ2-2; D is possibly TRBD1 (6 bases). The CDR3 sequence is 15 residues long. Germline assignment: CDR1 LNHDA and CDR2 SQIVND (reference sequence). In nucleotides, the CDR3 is TGTGCCAGTAGTATAGGGGGGCGGAACGCCGGGGAGCTGTTTTTT. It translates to CASSIGGRNAGELFF.

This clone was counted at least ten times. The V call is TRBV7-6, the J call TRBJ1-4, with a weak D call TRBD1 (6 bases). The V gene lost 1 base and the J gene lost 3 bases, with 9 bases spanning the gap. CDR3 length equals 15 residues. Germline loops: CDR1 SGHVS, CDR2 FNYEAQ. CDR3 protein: CASSLEGQANEKLFF. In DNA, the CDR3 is TGTGCCAGCAGCTTAGAGGGACAAGCTAATGAAAAACTGTTTTTT.

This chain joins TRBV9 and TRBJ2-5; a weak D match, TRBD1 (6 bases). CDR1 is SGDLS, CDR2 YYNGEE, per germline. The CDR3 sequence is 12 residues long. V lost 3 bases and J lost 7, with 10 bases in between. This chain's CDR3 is CASSAGDATQYF. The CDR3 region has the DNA TGTGCCAGCAGCGCAGGGGATGCGACCCAGTACTTC.

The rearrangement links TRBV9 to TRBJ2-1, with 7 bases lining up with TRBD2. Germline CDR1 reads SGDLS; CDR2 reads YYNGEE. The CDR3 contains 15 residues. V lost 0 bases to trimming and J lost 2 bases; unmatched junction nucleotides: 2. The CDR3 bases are TGTGCCAGCAGCGTAGGAGGGACTACCTACAATGAGCAGTTCTTC. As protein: CASSVGGTTYNEQFF.

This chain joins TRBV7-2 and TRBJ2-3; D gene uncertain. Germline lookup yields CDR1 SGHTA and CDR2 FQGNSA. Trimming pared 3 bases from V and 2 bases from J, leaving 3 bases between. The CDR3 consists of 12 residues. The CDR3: CASSFHTDTQYF. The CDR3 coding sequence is TGTGCCAGCAGCTTCCACACAGATACGCAGTATTTT. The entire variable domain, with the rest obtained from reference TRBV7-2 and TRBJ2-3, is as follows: GAGVSQSPSNKVTEKGKDVELRCDPISGHTALYWYRQSLGQGLEFLIYFQGNSAPDKSGLPSDRFSAERTGGSVSTLTIQRTQQEDSAVYLCASSFHTDTQYFGPGTRLTVL.

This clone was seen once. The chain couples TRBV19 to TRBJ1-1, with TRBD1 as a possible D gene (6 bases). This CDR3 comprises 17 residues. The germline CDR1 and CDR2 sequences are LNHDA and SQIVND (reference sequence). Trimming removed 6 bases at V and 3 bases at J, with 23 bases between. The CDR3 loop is CASRTQGHFVEDTEAFF. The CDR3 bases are TGTGCCAGTAGGACCCAGGGGCATTTCGTTGAGGACACTGAAGCTTTCTTT.

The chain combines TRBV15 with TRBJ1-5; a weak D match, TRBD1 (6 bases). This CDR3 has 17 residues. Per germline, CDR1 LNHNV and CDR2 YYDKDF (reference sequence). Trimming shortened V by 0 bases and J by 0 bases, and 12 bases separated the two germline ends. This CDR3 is CATSRDRTVDSNQPQHF. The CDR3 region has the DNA TGTGCCACCAGCAGAGATCGGACAGTCGATAGCAATCAGCCCCAGCATTTT.

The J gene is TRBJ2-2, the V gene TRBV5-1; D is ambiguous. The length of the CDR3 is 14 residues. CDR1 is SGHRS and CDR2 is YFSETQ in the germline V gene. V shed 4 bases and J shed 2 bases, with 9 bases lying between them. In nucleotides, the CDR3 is TGCGCCAGCAGCCGAGGCTCAAACACCGGGGAGCTGTTTTTT. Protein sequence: CASSRGSNTGELFF.

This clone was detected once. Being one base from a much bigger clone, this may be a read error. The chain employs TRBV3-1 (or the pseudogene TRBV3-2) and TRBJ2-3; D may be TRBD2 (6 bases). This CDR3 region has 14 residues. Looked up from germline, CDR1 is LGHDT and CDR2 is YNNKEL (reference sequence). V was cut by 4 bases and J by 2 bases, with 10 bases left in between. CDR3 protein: CASSPGTVTDTQYF. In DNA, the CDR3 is TGTGCCAGCAGCCCAGGGACTGTCACAGATACGCAGTATTTT.

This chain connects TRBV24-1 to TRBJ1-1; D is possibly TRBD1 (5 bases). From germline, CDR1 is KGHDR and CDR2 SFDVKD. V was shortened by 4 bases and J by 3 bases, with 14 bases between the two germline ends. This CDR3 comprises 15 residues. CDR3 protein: CATSEAGRGYTEAFF. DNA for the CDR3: TGTGCCACCAGTGAAGCCGGAAGGGGCTACACTGAAGCTTTCTTT.

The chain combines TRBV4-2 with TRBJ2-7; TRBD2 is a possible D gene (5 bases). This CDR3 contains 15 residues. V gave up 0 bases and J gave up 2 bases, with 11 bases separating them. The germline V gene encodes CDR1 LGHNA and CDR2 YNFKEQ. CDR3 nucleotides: TGTGCCAGCAGCCAAGAGGAGGCTGGGACCTACGAGCAGTACTTC. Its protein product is CASSQEEAGTYEQYF.

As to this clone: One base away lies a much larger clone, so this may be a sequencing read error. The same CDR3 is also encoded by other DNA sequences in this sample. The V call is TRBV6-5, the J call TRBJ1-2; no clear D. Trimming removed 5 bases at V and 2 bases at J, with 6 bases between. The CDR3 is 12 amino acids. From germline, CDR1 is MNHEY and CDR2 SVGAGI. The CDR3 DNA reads TGTGCCAGCAGTACCGGGAACTATGGCTACACCTTC. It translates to CASSTGNYGYTF.

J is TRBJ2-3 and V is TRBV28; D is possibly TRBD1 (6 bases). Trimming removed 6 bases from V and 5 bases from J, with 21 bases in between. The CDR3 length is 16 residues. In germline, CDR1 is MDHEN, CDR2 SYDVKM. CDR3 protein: CASSATTGQSQDTQYF. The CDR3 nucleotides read TGTGCCAGCAGCGCCACGACAGGACAGTCACAAGATACGCAGTATTTT.

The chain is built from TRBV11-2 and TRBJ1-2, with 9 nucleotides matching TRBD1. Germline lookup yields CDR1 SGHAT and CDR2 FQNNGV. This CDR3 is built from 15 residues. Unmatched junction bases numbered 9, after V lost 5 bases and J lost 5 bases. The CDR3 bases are TGTGCCAGCAGCCCAGGGACAGGGTCGATTTATGGCTACACCTTC. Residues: CASSPGTGSIYGYTF. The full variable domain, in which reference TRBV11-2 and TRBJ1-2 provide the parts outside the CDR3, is EAGVAQSPRYKIIEKRQSVAFWCNPISGHATLYWYQQILGQGPKLLIQFQNNGVVDDSQLPKDRFSAERLKGVDSTLKIQPAKLEDSAVYLCASSPGTGSIYGYTFGSGTRLTVV.

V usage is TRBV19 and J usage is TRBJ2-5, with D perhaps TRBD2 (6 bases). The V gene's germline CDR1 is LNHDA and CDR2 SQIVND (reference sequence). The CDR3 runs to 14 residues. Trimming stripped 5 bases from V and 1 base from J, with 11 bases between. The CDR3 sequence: CASSSGESQETQYF. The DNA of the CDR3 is TGTGCCAGTAGTTCGGGGGAGAGCCAAGAGACCCAGTACTTC.

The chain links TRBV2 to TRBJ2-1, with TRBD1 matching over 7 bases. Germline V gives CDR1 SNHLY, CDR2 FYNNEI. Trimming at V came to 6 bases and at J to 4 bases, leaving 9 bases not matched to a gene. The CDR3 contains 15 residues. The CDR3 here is CASRTTGKLYNEQFF. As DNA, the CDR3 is TGTGCCAGCAGAACGACAGGGAAACTTTACAATGAGCAGTTCTTC.

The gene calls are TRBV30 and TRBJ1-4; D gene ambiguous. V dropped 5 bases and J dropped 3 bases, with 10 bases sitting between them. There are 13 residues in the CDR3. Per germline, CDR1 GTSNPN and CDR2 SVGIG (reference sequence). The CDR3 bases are TGTGCCTGGCAGGTGGAGGCTAATGAAAAACTGTTTTTT. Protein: CAWQVEANEKLFF.

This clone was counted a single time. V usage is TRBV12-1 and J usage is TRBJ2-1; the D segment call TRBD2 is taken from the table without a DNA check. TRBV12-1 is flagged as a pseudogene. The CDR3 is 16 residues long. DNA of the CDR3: TGTGCCAGCAGCTTTGGTAGACCTGGGGGGAATTTCGAGCAGTTCTTC. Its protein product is CASSFGRPGGNFEQFF.

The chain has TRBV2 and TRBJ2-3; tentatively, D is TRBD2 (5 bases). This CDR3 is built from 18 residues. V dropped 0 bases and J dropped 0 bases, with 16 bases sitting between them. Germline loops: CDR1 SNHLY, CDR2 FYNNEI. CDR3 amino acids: CASSEALGRASSTDTQYF. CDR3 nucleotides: TGTGCCAGCAGTGAAGCGCTGGGGAGAGCCTCTAGCACAGATACGCAGTATTTT.

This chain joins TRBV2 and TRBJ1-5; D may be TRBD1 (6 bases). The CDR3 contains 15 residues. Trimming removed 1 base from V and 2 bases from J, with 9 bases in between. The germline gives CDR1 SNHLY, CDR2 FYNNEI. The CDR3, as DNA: TGTGCCAGCAGTGAAGGGGGGCGAGGCAATCAGCCCCAGCATTTT. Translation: CASSEGGRGNQPQHF.

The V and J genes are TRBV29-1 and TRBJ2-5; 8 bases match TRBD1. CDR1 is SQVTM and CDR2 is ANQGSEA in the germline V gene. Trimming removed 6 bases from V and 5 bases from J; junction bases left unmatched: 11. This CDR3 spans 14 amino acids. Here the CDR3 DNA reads TGCAGCGTAAGAAGGACAGGGACGGGGGAGACCCAGTACTTC. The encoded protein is CSVRRTGTGETQYF.

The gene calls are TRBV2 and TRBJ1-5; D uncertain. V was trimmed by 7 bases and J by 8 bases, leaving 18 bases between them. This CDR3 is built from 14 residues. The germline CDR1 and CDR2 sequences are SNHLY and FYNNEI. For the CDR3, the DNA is TGTGCCAGCAATGAGTTTTATACGTCGGAGCCCCAGCATTTT. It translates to CASNEFYTSEPQHF. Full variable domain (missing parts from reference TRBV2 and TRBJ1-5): EPEVTQTPSHQVTQMGQEVILRCVPISNHLYFYWYRQILGQKVEFLVSFYNNEISEKSEIFDDQFSVERPDGSNFTLKIRSTKLEDSAMYFCASNEFYTSEPQHFGDGTRLSIL.

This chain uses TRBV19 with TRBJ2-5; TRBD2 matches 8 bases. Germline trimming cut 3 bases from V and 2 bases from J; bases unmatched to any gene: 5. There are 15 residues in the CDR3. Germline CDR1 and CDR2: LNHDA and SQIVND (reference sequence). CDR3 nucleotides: TGTGCCAGTAGTATCCTAACTAGCGGTCAAGAGACCCAGTACTTC. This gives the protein CASSILTSGQETQYF.

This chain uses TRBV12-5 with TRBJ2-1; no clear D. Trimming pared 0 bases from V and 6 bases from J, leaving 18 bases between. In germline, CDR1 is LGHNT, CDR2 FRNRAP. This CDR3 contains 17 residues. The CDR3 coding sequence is TGTGCTAGTGGTTTGGTACTCGGCGGAAGAGGATCCAATGAGCAGTTCTTC. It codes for CASGLVLGGRGSNEQFF.

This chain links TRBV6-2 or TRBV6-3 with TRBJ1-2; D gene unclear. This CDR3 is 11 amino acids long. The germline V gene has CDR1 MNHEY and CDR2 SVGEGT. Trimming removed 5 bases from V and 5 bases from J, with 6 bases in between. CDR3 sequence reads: CASSDQYGYTF. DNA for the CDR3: TGTGCCAGCAGTGATCAGTATGGCTACACCTTC.